This record covers a single TCR beta chain. The target antigen is unknown. The data were taken from a study of T cells in narcolepsy. Study context: Patients with NT1 or NT2 and healthy control donors were enrolled.

The method was immunoSEQ multiplex PCR; TCRdb's version includes in-frame clones alone and lacks a portion of them. The sample records some 30,000 clones, 80% being singletons. Trimming removed 5 bases from V and 0 bases from J; junction bases left unmatched: 6. This CDR3 has 17 amino acids. Germline assignment: CDR1 SEHNR and CDR2 FQNEAQ (reference sequence). General study points: Same-patient CSF and blood CD4+ T cell clonotypes included HCRT-specific and TRIB2-specific autoreactive ones. Healthy controls reportedly lacked the autoreactive clonotypes serially found in patients' blood. Some memory CD4+ repertoires had no autoreactive clone sequences.

The sample taken for sequencing was memory (CD45RA-) CD4+ T cells from blood. This sequence joins TRBV7-9 and TRBJ2-1; 11 bases map to TRBD2. The receptor was isolated from a human donor in good health. CDR3 nucleotides: TGTGCCAGCAGCCTCGGGACTAGCGGAAACTCCTACAATGAGCAGTTCTTC. Residues: CASSLGTSGNSYNEQFF.